The 24 T cell receptor beta chains reported below all come from one sample, sequenced in a study of blood T cell repertoires in COVID-19 (dated by TCRdb to between 2020 and 2021). Libraries were made using the immunoSEQ multiplex PCR assay. TCRdb limited this immuneACCESS table to in-frame rearrangements with V and J called. A share of clones is missing; checked studies link under half to unresolved V genes, and the rest is unexplained. In this sample the table shows under 300,000 clones, roughly 86% of which occur a single time. The ten largest clones represent 3.6% of the sample. The sample was peripheral blood. These receptors were taken from a man younger than 30 with active or convalescent COVID-19.

The V gene is TRBV9, the J gene TRBJ2-7; TRBD2 aligns across 8 bases. The CDR3 covers 15 residues. V shed 0 bases, J shed 2 bases, and the junction held 4 bases outside the gene matches. Germline CDR1 SGDLS, CDR2 YYNGEE. The CDR3 bases are TGTGCCAGCAGCGTAGGCCTCGGGAGGGCCTACGAGCAGTACTTC. This codes for CASSVGLGRAYEQYF.

CDR3 residues: CASESFSSYEQYF. CDR3 in DNA: TGTGCCAGCGAATCCTTCAGCTCCTACGAGCAGTACTTC. V is TRBV6-6 and J is TRBJ2-7; D not certain. V was shortened by 8 bases and J by 0 bases, with 11 bases between the two germline ends. CDR1 is MNHNY, CDR2 SVGAGI, per germline (reference sequence). CDR3 length equals 13 residues.

This clone was recorded once. This chain uses TRBV9 with TRBJ2-1, with 9 bases lining up with TRBD2. Germline V gene lookup returns CDR1 SGDLS and CDR2 YYNGEE. CDR3 length equals 15 residues. Germline trimming cut 3 bases from V and 5 bases from J; bases unmatched to any gene: 6. The CDR3 loop reads CASSDSGRSHNEQFF. In nucleotides, the CDR3 is TGTGCCAGCAGCGATAGCGGGAGATCCCACAATGAGCAGTTCTTC.

The chain is built from TRBV19 and TRBJ2-4; the match to TRBD1 covers 7 bases. The germline V gene encodes CDR1 LNHDA and CDR2 SQIVND (reference sequence). V lost 1 base and J lost 7; bases outside the gene matches: 7. There are 15 residues in the CDR3. The CDR3 DNA reads as TGTGCCAGTAGTATAGCCGGACAGGTCGTGAACATTCAGTACTTC. It translates to CASSIAGQVVNIQYF.

The CDR3 DNA sequence: TGCGCCAGCAGCCAAGATAGCATCTCTGGGGCCAACGTCCTGACTTTC. Translation: CASSQDSISGANVLTF. The rearrangement joins TRBV4-1 to TRBJ2-6, with D hard to call. V was shortened by 0 bases and J by 0 bases, with 6 bases between the two germline ends. Germline-derived CDR1 and CDR2 are MGHRA and YSYEKL. There are 16 residues in the CDR3.

The count of this clone is one. CDR3 nucleotides: TGTGCCAGCAGCCCGACGGACGGGGTCGTTTGGGGGCTGTTTTTT. This gives the protein CASSPTDGVVWGLFF. The chain recombines TRBV7-9 with TRBJ2-2; a weak D match, TRBD2 (5 bases). CDR1 SEHNR and CDR2 FQNEAQ come from the germline V gene (reference sequence). The CDR3 spans 15 residues. V lost 5 bases, J lost 13 bases, and 23 bases lay in between.

This rearrangement joins TRBV7-2 to TRBJ1-1, with D hard to call. V shed 5 bases and J shed 0 bases, with 13 bases lying between them. The germline gives CDR1 SGHTA, CDR2 FQGNSA. The CDR3 covers 15 residues. CDR3 DNA: TGTGCCAGCAGCCCCCATCTACGGGTGAACACTGAAGCTTTCTTT. Its translation: CASSPHLRVNTEAFF.

In this sample, this clone turned up once. The V and J genes are TRBV7-9 and TRBJ1-2, with unresolved D. Germline loops: CDR1 SEHNR, CDR2 FQNEAQ (reference sequence). The V end lost 4 bases, the J end lost 2 bases, and 17 bases lay between the germline ends. CDR3 length: 16 amino acids. CDR3 nucleotide sequence: TGTGCCAGCAGCTCAGCGCTAGGAGCGGGAAACTATGGCTACACCTTC. Translated, it gives CASSSALGAGNYGYTF.

The chain's CDR3 is CAWSVEGARSGNTIYF. In DNA form, the CDR3 reads TGTGCCTGGAGTGTGGAGGGGGCGCGATCGGGGAACACCATATATTTT. The rearrangement uses TRBV30 and TRBJ1-3, with 7 positions matching TRBD1. The CDR3 spans 16 residues. V shed 0 bases and J 7 bases; nucleotides not matched to a gene: 12. The V gene's germline CDR1 is GTSNPN and CDR2 SVGIG (reference sequence).

In this sample, this clone turned up once. This chain links TRBV29-1 with TRBJ1-3, with 9 bases matching TRBD1. After removal of 6 bases from V and 8 bases from J, the junction contained 11 bases not matched to a gene. CDR1 is SQVTM, CDR2 ANQGSEA, per germline. There are 14 residues in the CDR3. CDR3 residues: CSVPGTGFEDTIYF. The CDR3 coding sequence is TGCAGCGTGCCCGGGACAGGGTTTGAGGACACCATATATTTT.

The rearrangement joins TRBV6-5 to TRBJ1-2; a possible D gene is TRBD1 (6 bases). Germline V lookup: CDR1 MNHEY, CDR2 SVGAGI. The CDR3 covers 15 residues. V gave up 6 bases and J gave up 8 bases, with 22 bases separating them. The CDR3 region has the DNA TGTGCCAGCAGAGGGGCCAAGTACAGGGTCGACGGCTACACCTTC. This codes for CASRGAKYRVDGYTF.

The V gene is TRBV4-1, the J gene TRBJ1-2; 8 nucleotides agree with TRBD1. J was trimmed by 7 bases and V by 0 bases; bases with no gene match: 10. The germline gives CDR1 MGHRA, CDR2 YSYEKL. The CDR3 is 16 amino acids. CDR3 region: CASSQENIGQGGGYTF. CDR3 coding DNA: TGCGCCAGCAGCCAAGAGAACATCGGACAGGGAGGTGGCTACACCTTC.

J is TRBJ2-7 and V is TRBV30; TRBD1 agrees at 8 bases. CDR3 length: 14 residues. V trimming: 1 base; J trimming: 4 bases; junction bases outside the gene matches: 6. CDR1 and CDR2 from the germline V gene are GTSNPN and SVGIG (reference sequence). The CDR3 DNA sequence: TGTGCCTGGAGTGACACAGGGGGTGTATACGAGCAGTACTTC. As protein: CAWSDTGGVYEQYF.

This rearrangement joins TRBV5-3 to TRBJ2-1, with TRBD1 matching 8 bases. TRBV5-3 is an open reading frame, and its role is uncertain. V lost 5 bases, J lost 8 bases, and 15 bases stayed unmatched. This CDR3 has 16 residues. The CDR3 protein is CARRARTGTNDDEQFF. The CDR3 DNA reads TGTGCCAGAAGGGCTAGGACAGGGACGAATGACGATGAGCAGTTCTTC.

The V call is TRBV2, the J call TRBJ1-4; a possible D gene is TRBD1 (5 bases). Per germline, CDR1 SNHLY and CDR2 FYNNEI. There are 19 residues in the CDR3. V lost 4 bases, J lost 0 bases, and 21 bases lay in between. Written as DNA, the CDR3 is TGTGCCAGCAGTGTCAGCACCGGGATCCGGGGGACAACTAATGAAAAACTGTTTTTT. Its translation: CASSVSTGIRGTTNEKLFF.

This clone has a handful of counts. V and J are TRBV7-9 and TRBJ1-1; D unresolved. V gave up 11 bases and J gave up 7 bases, with 5 bases separating them. The CDR3 is made up of 8 amino acids. Germline values: CDR1 SEHNR, CDR2 FQNEAQ (reference sequence). The CDR3 loop is CAHNEAFF. CDR3 nucleotide sequence: TGTGCCCACAATGAAGCTTTCTTT.

The chain carries TRBV3-1 (or the pseudogene TRBV3-2) and TRBJ1-6; D is ambiguous. This CDR3 contains 14 residues. Looked up from germline, CDR1 is LGHDT and CDR2 is YNNKEL (reference sequence). V was pared by 1 base and J by 6 bases, with 7 bases between. The CDR3 DNA sequence: TGTGCCAGCAGCCAAGGAGGATCTAATTCACCCCTCCACTTT. Encoded protein: CASSQGGSNSPLHF.

This clone came up once. This chain joins TRBV6-2 or TRBV6-3 and TRBJ2-7, with TRBD2 as a possible D gene (6 bases). The CDR3 spans 17 residues. Per the germline V gene, CDR1 is MNHEY and CDR2 is SVGEGT. V was pared by 5 bases and J by 0 bases, with 20 bases between. The CDR3 DNA sequence: TGTGCCAGCAGTCCAAGGGGACTCCTTATCGGCTCCTACGAGCAGTACTTC. Protein product: CASSPRGLLIGSYEQYF.

The CDR3 sequence is CASSEEVDRREAFF. The DNA of the CDR3 is TGTGCCAGCAGTGAAGAGGTGGACAGGCGGGAAGCTTTCTTT. The rearrangement joins TRBV2 to TRBJ1-1; 7 nucleotides match TRBD1. Germline V lookup: CDR1 SNHLY, CDR2 FYNNEI. The CDR3 consists of 14 residues. V shed 1 base, J shed 8 bases, and the junction held 7 bases outside the gene matches.

The chain recombines TRBV24-1 with TRBJ2-1; perhaps TRBD2 as D (6 bases). Per the germline V gene, CDR1 is KGHDR and CDR2 is SFDVKD. This CDR3 comprises 15 residues. V lost 7 bases to trimming and J lost 6 bases, with 18 bases between them. The CDR3 DNA reads TGTGCCACCAGCTTGGCTACTAGCTGGATCAATGAGCAGTTCTTC. Protein product: CATSLATSWINEQFF.

The rearrangement uses TRBV19 and TRBJ2-1; possibly TRBD1 for D (7 bases). V was clipped by 5 bases and J by 9 bases, with 17 bases between them. CDR3 size: 14 residues. Germline lookup yields CDR1 LNHDA and CDR2 SQIVND (reference sequence). CDR3 nucleotides: TGTGCCAGTAGTGTAGGCAGGGGGGAGCCTGAGCAGTTCTTC. The encoded protein is CASSVGRGEPEQFF.

The V and J genes are TRBV30 and TRBJ2-7; possible D gene TRBD1, 6 bases. V lost 5 bases and J lost 2, with 10 bases in between. The CDR3 has 12 residues. Germline V gene data show CDR1 as GTSNPN and CDR2 as SVGIG (reference sequence). The CDR3 nucleotides are TGTGCCTGGGAGACAGGCACCTACGAGCAGTACTTC. Its translation: CAWETGTYEQYF.

The chain carries TRBV7-2 and TRBJ2-5; the match to TRBD2 covers 13 bases. CDR1 and CDR2 (germline): SGHTA, FQGNSA. The CDR3 loop spans 14 amino acids. V lost 5 bases and J lost 5; bases outside the gene matches: 2. CDR3 nucleotide sequence: TGTGCCAGCAGCATGACTAGCGGGGGGGAGACCCAGTACTTC. Amino acid sequence: CASSMTSGGETQYF. The full variable domain, its missing parts supplied by reference TRBV7-2 and TRBJ2-5, is GAGVSQSPSNKVTEKGKDVELRCDPISGHTALYWYRQSLGQGLEFLIYFQGNSAPDKSGLPSDRFSAERTGGSVSTLTIQRTQQEDSAVYLCASSMTSGGETQYFGPGTRLLVL.

The CDR3 nucleotides read TGTGCCAGCTCACCTCCGGGAGTGTCCGGAAACACCATATATTTT. Its translation is CASSPPGVSGNTIYF. The rearrangement links TRBV18 to TRBJ1-3, with D unresolved. The germline V gene has CDR1 KGHSH and CDR2 LQKENI. Between the trimmed V and J ends, which lost 3 bases and 4 bases, there was a span of 13 bases. This CDR3 contains 15 residues.